This entry is about one T cell receptor beta chain. J was trimmed by 0 bases and V by 4 bases; bases with no gene match: 2. This CDR3 has 14 amino acids. Germline V lookup: CDR1 SGHRS, CDR2 YFSETQ. The sample originates from a study of OX40 agonist ivuxolimab in advanced cancers. The wider study: Intravenous ivuxolimab at 0.01 to 10 mg/kg was given to patients every 2 weeks.

Clones were sequenced by immunoSEQ multiplex PCR, and TCRdb holds only the in-frame ones, with some missing. Among some 83,000 clones, 90% to 95% were seen once, and the ten largest hold around 0.69%. The source material was CD4+ or CD8+ T cells sorted from blood, sampled in a trial of the OX40 agonist ivuxolimab. This clonotype was obtained from an adult with an advanced solid tumor such as melanoma, head and neck, liver or kidney cancer. V is TRBV5-1 and J is TRBJ2-7; the match to TRBD2 covers 9 bases. CDR3: CASSKREASYEQYF. As DNA, the CDR3 is TGCGCCAGCAGCAAGCGGGAGGCCTCCTACGAGCAGTACTTC.